A single sample is the source of the 30 T cell receptor beta chains below, sequenced in a study of OX40 agonist ivuxolimab in advanced cancers. Assay: immunoSEQ multiplex PCR; the TCRdb copy retains only in-frame clones and omits some. Of some 41,000 clones listed, approximately 90% are singletons. The material sequenced was CD4+ or CD8+ T cells sorted from blood, taken in a trial of the OX40 agonist ivuxolimab. All receptors come from an adult with an advanced solid tumor such as melanoma, head and neck, liver or kidney cancer.

V gene TRBV9 combines with J gene TRBJ2-4; D is unresolved. Trimming took 4 bases from V and 9 from J, leaving 17 bases between them. Germline V gives CDR1 SGDLS, CDR2 YYNGEE. This CDR3 region has 14 residues. DNA for the CDR3: TGTGCCAGCAGCCTTCGGACCGGGTCCAGCATTCAGTACTTC. This sequence encodes CASSLRTGSSIQYF.

This chain connects TRBV5-1 to TRBJ2-7; 10 bases line up with TRBD1. This CDR3 spans 16 amino acids. V gave up 4 bases and J gave up 7 bases; unmatched junction bases: 14. CDR1 SGHRS and CDR2 YFSETQ come from the germline V gene. CDR3: CASSPTQDRGLGEQYF. The CDR3 coding sequence is TGCGCCAGCAGCCCCACCCAAGACAGGGGGCTTGGGGAGCAGTACTTC.

The V and J genes are TRBV12-5 and TRBJ2-3; D might be TRBD1 (6 bases). CDR1 is LGHNT, CDR2 FRNRAP, per germline. Trimming removed 6 bases from V and 6 bases from J, with 13 bases in between. This CDR3 comprises 13 residues. This chain's CDR3 is CASGTGSVDTQYF. The CDR3 bases are TGTGCTAGTGGGACAGGTTCTGTCGATACGCAGTATTTT.

This rearrangement joins TRBV5-1 to TRBJ2-5; D call uncertain. The DNA end favors TRBJ2-7, so the J call may be wrong. The CDR3 is 14 amino acids. In germline, CDR1 is SGHRS, CDR2 YFSETQ. The CDR3 bases are TGCGCCAGCAGCTTGTCGGCCTACACCTACGAGCAGTACTTC. As protein: CASSLSAYTYEQYF.

V and J are TRBV7-2 and TRBJ1-1, with 8 positions matching TRBD1. The CDR3 has 13 residues. Germline V gene lookup returns CDR1 SGHTA and CDR2 FQGNSA. The V gene end was trimmed by 4 bases and the J gene end by 9 bases; junction bases not matched to a gene: 7. The DNA for the CDR3 is TGTGCCAGCAGCTCCGACAGGGGAAGAAAAGCTTTCTTT. Amino acids: CASSSDRGRKAFF.

This chain connects TRBV7-2 to TRBJ2-7; D gene uncertain. CDR1 is SGHTA, CDR2 FQGNSA, per germline. The V end was cut by 2 bases, the J end by 0 bases, with 8 bases between. The CDR3 totals 14 residues. The CDR3 nucleotides read TGTGCCAGCAGCTTACTCCCTAGCTCCTACGAGCAGTACTTC. This gives the protein CASSLLPSSYEQYF.

The chain is built from TRBV10-3 and TRBJ2-5; tentatively, D is TRBD1 (5 bases). The length of the CDR3 is 14 residues. Germline V gene lookup returns CDR1 ENHRY and CDR2 SYGVKD. Trimming took 2 bases from V and 4 from J, leaving 11 bases between them. CDR3 sequence (DNA): TGTGCCATCAGTGAGCGGTCACAGGTAGAGACCCAGTACTTC. Its protein is CAISERSQVETQYF.

The V gene is TRBV7-8, the J gene TRBJ1-3; maybe TRBD1 (6 bases). The CDR3 loop spans 17 amino acids. CDR1 and CDR2 from the germline V gene are SGHVS and FQNEAQ. Trimming took 4 bases from V and 0 from J, leaving 16 bases between them. The CDR3 sequence is CASSSHDRSSSGNTIYF. The CDR3 coding sequence is TGTGCCAGCAGCTCCCACGACAGGTCTAGCTCTGGAAACACCATATATTTT.

The chain recombines TRBV11-2 with TRBJ2-5; possibly TRBD1 or TRBD2 for D (5 bases each). V lost 3 bases, J lost 1 base, and 12 bases lay in between. Germline V gene sequence: CDR1 SGHAT, CDR2 FQNNGV. The CDR3 length is 15 residues. The CDR3 here is CASSFGDQTQETQYF. In nucleotides, the CDR3 is TGTGCCAGCAGCTTCGGGGACCAAACCCAAGAGACCCAGTACTTC.

The rearrangement joins TRBV5-6 to TRBJ1-4, with D possibly matching TRBD1 (5 bases). Looked up from germline, CDR1 is SGHDT and CDR2 is YYEEEE. The ends were cut back, 1 base at V and 8 bases at J, with 12 bases in the middle. This CDR3 region has 14 residues. Written as DNA, the CDR3 is TGTGCCAGCAGCTTGTTAAGGGGAAAGGAAAAACTGTTTTTT. It codes for CASSLLRGKEKLFF.

This clone was observed a single time. The CDR3 DNA reads TGTGCCAGCAGCTCAACTTTCACAGATACGCAGTATTTT. It specifies CASSSTFTDTQYF. This chain links TRBV6-5 with TRBJ2-3; D remains ambiguous. Germline-derived CDR1 and CDR2 are MNHEY and SVGAGI. With 6 bases removed from V and 2 bases from J, the gap between germline ends came to 9 bases. This CDR3 has 13 amino acids.

The V gene is TRBV28, the J gene TRBJ1-5, with unresolved D. This CDR3 region has 12 residues. V was pared by 8 bases and J by 5 bases, with 10 bases between. Germline lookup yields CDR1 MDHEN and CDR2 SYDVKM. Written as DNA, the CDR3 is TGTGCCAGCTGGGTAATTGATCAGCCCCAGCATTTT. Protein: CASWVIDQPQHF.

With respect to this clone: Without the conserved terminal phenylalanine or tryptophan, this CDR3 likely stems from a read error. The rearrangement links TRBV11-1 to TRBJ1-6; the D is unclear. V dropped 5 bases and J dropped 8 bases, with 10 bases sitting between them. The CDR3 extends over 13 amino acids. In germline, CDR1 is SGHAT, CDR2 FQDESV (reference sequence). The CDR3 DNA reads TGTGCCAGCAGCCTTGGACGAGATTCACCCCTCCACCTT. It encodes CASSLGRDSPLHL.

This chain links TRBV7-8 with TRBJ2-3; unclear D gene. Germline CDR1 is SGHVS and CDR2 is FQNEAQ. The CDR3 totals 12 residues. V lost 6 bases to trimming and J lost 6 bases, with 10 bases between them. Written as DNA, the CDR3 is TGTGCCAGCAGTCCGGTGGCGGATACGCAGTATTTT. It specifies CASSPVADTQYF.

This chain links TRBV2 with TRBJ2-3; D is possibly TRBD2 (7 bases). The germline V gene has CDR1 SNHLY and CDR2 FYNNEI. The length of the CDR3 is 16 residues. V was clipped by 7 bases and J by 3 bases, with 20 bases between them. The DNA for the CDR3 is TGTGCCAGCAAAACAGGGAGGGGAAGTAGGACAGATACGCAGTATTTT. This translates into CASKTGRGSRTDTQYF.

The gene calls are TRBV6-6 and TRBJ2-2; no firm D call. Germline V CDR1 and CDR2: MNHNY, SVGAGI (reference sequence). The CDR3 runs 12 residues. V was trimmed by 5 bases and J by 8 bases, leaving 9 bases between them. CDR3 sequence: CASSPPLGELFF. The DNA of the CDR3 is TGTGCCAGCAGTCCCCCCCTTGGGGAGCTGTTTTTT.

For this clone: Its ends do not fully match the called genes, so a read error is possible. The J gene is TRBJ1-3, the V gene TRBV5-1; D might be TRBD1 (5 bases). Germline-derived CDR1 and CDR2 are SGHRS and YFSETQ. The CDR3 contains 13 residues. The CDR3 coding sequence is TGCGCCAGCAGTAGGACATCCTCGACGGGCAAGGATTTT. It specifies CASSRTSSTGKDF. Supplemented by reference TRBV5-1 and TRBJ1-3, the full variable domain reads KAGVTQTPRYLIKTRGQQVTLSCSPISGHRSVSWYQQTPGQGLQFLFEYFSETQRNKGNFPGRFSGRQFSNSRSEMNVSTLELGDSALYLCASSRTSSTGKDFGEGSWLTVV.

The chain couples TRBV2 to TRBJ1-1; 7 bases are shared with TRBD1. Germline assignment: CDR1 SNHLY and CDR2 FYNNEI. The CDR3 consists of 13 residues. With V trimmed by 6 bases and J by 0 bases, 1 base remained unmatched. CDR3 coding DNA: TGTGCCAGCAGACAGGGGATGAACACTGAAGCTTTCTTT. Protein sequence: CASRQGMNTEAFF.

This chain links TRBV5-1 with TRBJ2-2, with 11 bases that match TRBD1. The V segment lost 4 bases and the J segment 2 bases; nucleotides outside the gene matches: 4. The germline gives CDR1 SGHRS, CDR2 YFSETQ. The CDR3 spans 16 residues. CDR3 sequence reads: CASSPGQGANTGELFF. The CDR3 DNA reads TGCGCCAGCAGCCCCGGACAGGGGGCCAACACCGGGGAGCTGTTTTTT.

V usage is TRBV5-8 and J usage is TRBJ1-2, with TRBD1 as a possible D gene (6 bases). Germline V lookup: CDR1 SGHTS, CDR2 YDEGEE. The CDR3 consists of 16 residues. V was shortened by 0 bases and J by 7 bases, with 19 bases between the two germline ends. CDR3 protein: CASSLAGRGSVFGYTF. CDR3 coding DNA: TGTGCCAGCAGCTTGGCGGGCAGGGGATCCGTTTTTGGCTACACCTTC.

The rearrangement joins TRBV7-6 to TRBJ2-1, with D perhaps being TRBD1 or TRBD2 (5 bases each). Germline-derived CDR1 and CDR2 are SGHVS and FNYEAQ. CDR3 length: 15 amino acids. Trimming shortened V by 7 bases and J by 0 bases, and 13 bases separated the two germline ends. CDR3 loop: CASIPGPSSYNEQFF. In nucleotides, the CDR3 is TGTGCCAGCATCCCGGGGCCGAGCTCCTACAATGAGCAGTTCTTC.

V is TRBV7-9 and J is TRBJ2-3; D unresolved. Germline V CDR1 and CDR2: SEHNR, FQNEAQ (reference sequence). The CDR3 runs 12 residues. V was trimmed by 3 bases and J by 4 bases, leaving 5 bases between them. The CDR3 DNA reads TGTGCCAGCAGCTTTATGCCAGATACGCAGTATTTT. Encoded protein: CASSFMPDTQYF.

This clone was found once. The germline gene is not matched at one end of the junction; a read error may be the cause. The chain uses TRBV7-7 and TRBJ2-3; no firm D call. Germline lookup yields CDR1 SSHAT and CDR2 FNYEAQ (reference sequence). The CDR3 is 13 amino acids. The CDR3 DNA follows: TGTGCTAGCAGCTTAGTTGGGGCAGATACGCAGTATTTT. Its translation: CASSLVGADTQYF.

The chain employs TRBV5-1 and TRBJ2-1; the match to TRBD2 covers 7 bases. Germline-derived CDR1 and CDR2 are SGHRS and YFSETQ. V shed 0 bases, J shed 7 bases, and the junction held 16 bases outside the gene matches. The CDR3 has 18 amino acids. The CDR3 DNA is TGCGCCAGCAGCTTGGCCCAGTTAGTGGGGGGGTCAGGTAATGAGCAGTTCTTC. Its protein is CASSLAQLVGGSGNEQFF.

The chain recombines TRBV4-3 with TRBJ2-2; possible D gene TRBD1, 5 bases. From germline, CDR1 is LGHNA and CDR2 YSLEER. This CDR3 has 16 amino acids. V was shortened by 0 bases and J by 5 bases, with 13 bases between the two germline ends. CDR3 in amino acids: CASSQEGPLGTGELFF. CDR3 coding DNA: TGCGCCAGCAGCCAAGAGGGGCCCCTGGGAACCGGGGAGCTGTTTTTT.

The chain combines TRBV6-1 with TRBJ2-3, with 8 bases aligning to TRBD1. CDR1 and CDR2 (germline): MNHNS, SASEGT. Trimming took 6 bases from V and 0 from J; bases not matched to a gene: 2. CDR3 length: 14 amino acids. CDR3 sequence (DNA): TGTGCCAGCAGGACAGGGGTTAGCACAGATACGCAGTATTTT. Translated, it gives CASRTGVSTDTQYF.

This clone showed up just once. In DNA form, the CDR3 reads TGTGCCAGCAGCTTAGGACAGGGGGGCGCTGAAGCTTTCTTT. Its protein product is CASSLGQGGAEAFF. The chain combines TRBV11-2 with TRBJ1-1; 9 bases agree with TRBD1. The trim removed 1 base at V and 6 bases at J, leaving 3 bases unmatched. Germline V gene sequence: CDR1 SGHAT, CDR2 FQNNGV. The CDR3 extends over 14 amino acids.

V gene TRBV5-6 combines with J gene TRBJ2-7, with D possibly called TRBD1 or TRBD2 (5 bases each). V lost 4 bases and J 2 bases, leaving 13 bases between the germline ends. Germline CDR1 is SGHDT and CDR2 is YYEEEE. The CDR3 totals 14 residues. The CDR3 spells CASSRWDLPYEQYF. CDR3 nucleotide sequence: TGTGCCAGCAGCCGGTGGGACCTACCCTACGAGCAGTACTTC.

The CDR3, as DNA: TGTGCCAGCAGCTTAGGGACCACCCAAGAGACCCAGTACTTC. Translation gives CASSLGTTQETQYF. This chain uses TRBV11-2 with TRBJ2-5, with D unclear. Between the trimmed V and J ends, which lost 1 base and 1 base, there was a span of 7 bases. The length of the CDR3 is 14 residues. Germline V gene sequence: CDR1 SGHAT, CDR2 FQNNGV.

The chain joins TRBV7-3 to TRBJ1-3; D possibly corresponds to TRBD1 (5 bases). The CDR3 extends over 15 amino acids. V lost 5 bases, J lost 2 bases, and 13 bases lay in between. The germline gives CDR1 SGHTA, CDR2 FQGTGA. CDR3 bases: TGTGCCAGCAGCCTTACCACAGGTCCTGGAAACACCATATATTTT. Amino acid sequence: CASSLTTGPGNTIYF.